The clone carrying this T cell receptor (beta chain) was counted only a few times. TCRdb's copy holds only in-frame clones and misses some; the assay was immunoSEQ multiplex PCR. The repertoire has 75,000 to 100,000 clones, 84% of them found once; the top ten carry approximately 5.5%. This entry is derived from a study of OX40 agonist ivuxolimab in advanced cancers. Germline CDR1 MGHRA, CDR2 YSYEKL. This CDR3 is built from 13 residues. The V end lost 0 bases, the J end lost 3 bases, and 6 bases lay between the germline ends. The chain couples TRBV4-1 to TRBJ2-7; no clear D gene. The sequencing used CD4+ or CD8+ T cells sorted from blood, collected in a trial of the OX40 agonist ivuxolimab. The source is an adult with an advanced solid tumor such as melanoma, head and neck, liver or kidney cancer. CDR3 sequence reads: CASSQDDGYEQYF. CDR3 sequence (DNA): TGCGCCAGCAGCCAAGACGACGGCTACGAGCAGTACTTC.